Reported below is one T cell receptor (beta chain). The data were taken from a study of T cell changes during pregnancy in multiple sclerosis. CDR3 size: 15 residues. Germline V gene lookup returns CDR1 SGHNT and CDR2 YYREEE (reference sequence). Trimming shortened V by 4 bases and J by 2 bases, and 10 bases separated the two germline ends. The data were produced by immunoSEQ multiplex PCR, yet TCRdb's version contains in-frame clones alone and is incomplete. The repertoire holds about 40,000 clones, with roughly 91% as singletons. This specimen was CD4+ T cells from peripheral blood mononuclear cells, taken in the third trimester of pregnancy. This sequence was found in a female donor with multiple sclerosis, enrolled in a pregnancy study. The chain couples TRBV5-4 to TRBJ2-6, with D unclear. This chain's CDR3 is CASSNRVTGANVLTF. The CDR3 DNA reads TGTGCCAGCAGCAATAGAGTGACTGGGGCCAACGTCCTGACTTTC.